Below, one TCR beta chain is given with its context. This sample was taken from a study of cytomegalovirus exposure and HLA in healthy donors. The V gene's germline CDR1 is GTSNPN and CDR2 SVGIG (reference sequence). The CDR3 totals 14 residues. The ends lost 5 bases at V and 1 base at J; junction bases unmatched: 4. The method was immunoSEQ multiplex PCR; TCRdb's version includes in-frame clones alone and lacks a portion of them. The top ten hold 4.5% to 6% of the sample, which has under 250,000 clones, over 65% seen once. The sequenced sample was PBMCs. The chain combines TRBV30 with TRBJ2-2; 7 bases agree with TRBD2. This clonotype was sampled from a woman younger than 35 in good health and CMV-seronegative. This chain's CDR3 is CAWGEGLNTGELFF. The CDR3 DNA reads TGTGCCTGGGGGGAGGGATTGAACACCGGGGAGCTGTTTTTT. Drawing the rest from reference TRBV30 and TRBJ2-2, the complete variable domain is SQTIHQWPATLVQPVGSPLSLECTVEGTSNPNLYWYRQAAGRGLQLLFYSVGIGQISSEVPQNLSASRPQDRQFILSSKKLLLSDSGFYLCAWGEGLNTGELFFGEGSRLTVL.